What follows are 4 T cell receptor beta chains derived from one specimen sequenced in a study of T cell responses to AZD1222 COVID-19 vaccine. The data were produced by immunoSEQ multiplex PCR, yet TCRdb's version contains in-frame clones alone and is incomplete. Here the sample spans over 100,000 clones, over 75% being singletons. The material sequenced was peripheral blood, taken on day 0 of MenACWY control vaccination. The receptors derive from an adult in good health.

This clone was seen just once. The chain joins TRBV6-6 to TRBJ1-2; TRBD1 aligns across 7 bases. CDR1 and CDR2 from the germline V gene are MNHNY and SVGAGI (reference sequence). V lost 5 bases to trimming and J lost 6 bases; unmatched junction nucleotides: 18. CDR3 size: 17 residues. As DNA, the CDR3 is TGTGCCAGCAGTCCTATCACAACTCCGCCGGGACAGCATGGCTACACCTTC. Translation gives CASSPITTPPGQHGYTF.

V usage is TRBV18 and J usage is TRBJ1-2, with D tentatively TRBD1 (5 bases). The CDR3 runs to 13 residues. Germline V gives CDR1 KGHSH, CDR2 LQKENI. Trimming took off 2 bases at V and 3 bases at J, with 7 bases between the two ends. The CDR3 here is CASSPGADYGYTF. The CDR3, as DNA: TGTGCCAGCTCACCAGGGGCTGACTATGGCTACACCTTC.

The V and J genes are TRBV2 and TRBJ1-6; D remains unclear. Trimming pared 3 bases from V and 6 bases from J, leaving 15 bases between. In germline, CDR1 is SNHLY, CDR2 FYNNEI. The CDR3 is 16 amino acids. The CDR3 protein is CASSDRSNTGNSPLHF. CDR3 nucleotide sequence: TGTGCCAGCAGTGATAGGTCCAATACGGGTAATTCACCCCTCCACTTT.

The chain has TRBV6-5 and TRBJ1-6; no reliable D call. The CDR3 totals 13 residues. Trimming took off 0 bases at V and 11 bases at J, with 8 bases between the two ends. Germline CDR1 is MNHEY and CDR2 is SVGAGI. The CDR3 DNA is TGTGCCAGCAGTTACTCCCGCCAGGCACCCCTCCACTTT. Encoded protein: CASSYSRQAPLHF.